Listed below are T cell receptor beta chains from one sample, sequenced in a study of blood T cell repertoires in COVID-19. The method was immunoSEQ multiplex PCR; TCRdb's version includes in-frame clones alone and lacks a portion of them. The profile covers approximately 290,000 clones, with over 75% appearing a single time and 0.7% to 1% taken by the ten largest. The sample comprised peripheral blood. The source of these receptors is a human donor with COVID-19, enrolled during active disease. The donor label of this sample is uncertain. Both conserved end residues are part of each CDR3. D genes are given only for firm matches. Only some rows state a clone size, as once, few, many or a class for expanded clones.

>TRBJ1-4|-|-|TRBV19
TGTGCCAGTAGTGTATCGGGACAAAGGGAAAAACTGTTTTTT
CASSVSGQREKLFF
>TRBJ2-1|-|-|TRBV7-2
TGTGCCAGCAGCTCTCTCGGGGTCGTCAGAGAGCAGTTCTTC
CASSSLGVVREQFF
>TRBJ2-1|TRBD2|-|TRBV10-3
TGTGCCATCAGTGAGCCCCAGCGGGAGGGGTTCTTC
CAISEPQREGFF
>TRBJ1-1|-|-|TRBV7-8
TGTGCCAGCAGCTTACAGGGAGGGGGAAGCGTCACTGAAGCTTTCTTT
CASSLQGGGSVTEAFF
>TRBJ2-4|TRBD2|-|TRBV30
TGTGCCTGGAGTGCGGGAGGGCCCAACATTCAGTACTTC
CAWSAGGPNIQYF
>TRBJ2-3|-|-|TRBV5-1
TGCGCCAGCAGCTCCCGACAGAGCACAGATACGCAGTATTTT
CASSSRQSTDTQYF
>TRBJ2-5|-|-|TRBV7-3
TGTGCCAGCAGCCGGGGCCCAGGGGTTCAAGAGACCCAGTACTTC
CASSRGPGVQETQYF
>TRBJ2-2|-|-|TRBV7-9
TGTGCCAGCAGCCCCGGGGGGCCGACCGGGGAGCTGTTTTTT
CASSPGGPTGELFF
>TRBJ1-1|TRBD1|-|TRBV29-1
TGCAGCGTCCCCCCCGCAGGGGGCGAGACTAGTGCAACTGAAGCTTTCTTT
CSVPPAGGETSATEAFF
>TRBJ2-3|TRBD2|few|TRBV28
TGTGCCAGCAGTAGGACTAGCGGCCTCACAGATACGCAGTATTTT
CASSRTSGLTDTQYF
>TRBJ2-7|TRBD2|-|TRBV7-2
TGTGCCAGCAGCATCGCCACTAGCGGATTCTCCTACGAGCAGTACTTC
CASSIATSGFSYEQYF
>TRBJ1-1|-|once|TRBV7-9
TGTGCCAGCAGCTTCGTTTGGAACACTGAAGCTTTCTTT
CASSFVWNTEAFF
>TRBJ2-3|TRBD1|-|TRBV6-4
TGTGCCAGCAGTGACCGGGACAGGGGGCAAGATACGCAGTATTTT
CASSDRDRGQDTQYF
>TRBJ2-7|TRBD2|once|TRBV30
TGTGCCTGCCGTATAGAAGCGGGAGGGCCCTACGAGCAGTACTTC
CACRIEAGGPYEQYF
>TRBJ1-2|-|-|TRBV19
TGTGCCAGTAGTAATCCGGGGGGTGACTATGGCTACACCTTC
CASSNPGGDYGYTF
>TRBJ2-5|TRBD2|-|TRBV7-2
TGTGCCAGCAGCCTTCTAGCGGGACAAGAGACCCAGTACTTC
CASSLLAGQETQYF
>TRBJ2-3|TRBD2|-|TRBV5-4
TGTGCCAGCAGCTCCCCCTGGGGGGACTACACAGATACGCAGTATTTT
CASSSPWGDYTDTQYF
>TRBJ2-7|TRBD2|-|TRBV7-3
TGTGCCAGCAGCTTCGGGACTAGCGGGAGGGCGTCAGTCTACGAGCAGTACTTC
CASSFGTSGRASVYEQYF
>TRBJ2-7|TRBD2|-|TRBV7-9
TGTGCCAGCGGGCGGGGGGGGGAGGAGCAGTACTTC
CASGRGGEEQYF
>TRBJ1-1|-|once|TRBV11-2
TGTGCCAGCAGCCAAGTCAACAGGGTGGGCACTGAAGCTTTCTTT
CASSQVNRVGTEAFF
>TRBJ1-4|-|once|TRBV9
TGTGCCAGCAGCGTAACAGATGCAACTAATGAAAAACTGTTTTTT
CASSVTDATNEKLFF
>TRBJ1-2|TRBD1|-|TRBV2
TGTGCCAGCAGTCCCCGGACAGGGAACTATGGCTACACCTTC
CASSPRTGNYGYTF
>TRBJ2-7|TRBD1|-|TRBV29-1
TGCAGCGTACAAAGGGGACAGGGAGGCAAGGACGAGCAGTACTTC
CSVQRGQGGKDEQYF
>TRBJ1-2|-|-|TRBV11-2
TGTGCCAGCAGCTTAGAAAGTGGCTTGGAGGGCTACACCTTC
CASSLESGLEGYTF
>TRBJ2-3|TRBD2|-|TRBV7-7
TGTGCTAGCGGGCAGGGCCTAGGGACAGATACGCAGTATTTT
CASGQGLGTDTQYF
>TRBJ1-1|-|once|TRBV29-1
TGCAGCGTTGATGGTCGGGGAGGGCCAGCTTTCTTT
CSVDGRGGPAFF
>TRBJ2-7|-|-|TRBV28
TGTGCCAGCAGTTTATATAGTTTAAGGAGCTCCTACGAGCAGTACTTC
CASSLYSLRSSYEQYF
>TRBJ2-3|TRBD2|-|TRBV5-1
TGCGCCAGCAGCCCACCTAGCGGGAGGGCCTCGAGCACAGATACGCAGTATTTT
CASSPPSGRASSTDTQYF
>TRBJ1-3|TRBD1|-|TRBV2
TGTGCCAGCAGCTTAAGACAGGGGGGTTACTCTGGAAACACCATATATTTT
CASSLRQGGYSGNTIYF
>TRBJ1-4|-|-|TRBV4-1
TGCGCCAGCAGCCAACACATAGGAGGTGAAAAACTGTTTTTT
CASSQHIGGEKLFF
>TRBJ2-3|-|-|TRBV21-1
TGTGCCAGCAGCAAAGTGGGCTCATCCCCGGACACAGATACGCAGTATTTT
CASSKVGSSPDTDTQYF
>TRBJ2-5|-|-|TRBV5-1
TGCGCCAGCAGCCCTATAGCAGAAGAGACCCAGTACTTC
CASSPIAEETQYF
>TRBJ1-4|-|-|TRBV6-5
TGTGCCAGCAGTTTACTGACCGGGAAACTGTTTTTT
CASSLLTGKLFF
>TRBJ2-7|-|-|TRBV20-1
TGCAGTGCGACCGACGGGTACGAGCAGTACTTC
CSATDGYEQYF
>TRBJ2-7|TRBD2|-|TRBV27
TGTGCCAGTTCGGCTAGCGGGAGGGCCGGCTACGAGCAGTACTTC
CASSASGRAGYEQYF
>TRBJ1-3|-|few|TRBV4-2
TGTGCCAGCAGCCAAGATCTAGGTACCTCTGGAAACACCATATATTTT
CASSQDLGTSGNTIYF
>TRBJ2-7|TRBD2|-|TRBV9
TGTGCCAGCAGCGAAGGACTAGCGGTTACCTACGAGCAGTACTTC
CASSEGLAVTYEQYF
>TRBJ2-2|-|-|TRBV9
TGTGCCAGCAGCGTAGTGGCAGAAACATACGGGGAGCTGTTTTTT
CASSVVAETYGELFF
>TRBJ1-1|-|-|TRBV9
TGTGCCAGCAGCTCACCCAAAACAGGGAACACTGAAGCTTTCTTT
CASSSPKTGNTEAFF
>TRBJ1-5|-|-|TRBV7-2
TGTGCCAGCAGCTTAGGTAGACAGACCAATCAGCCCCAGCATTTT
CASSLGRQTNQPQHF
>TRBJ2-5|TRBD2|-|TRBV7-2
TGTGCCAGCAGCTTATTGGCTAGCGGGACGGTCGGGGAGACCCAGTACTTC
CASSLLASGTVGETQYF
>TRBJ2-5|-|-|TRBV5-1
TGCGCCAGCAGCTTGGAGAGCGACGGGAGTTTGGGAGAGACCCAGTACTTC
CASSLESDGSLGETQYF
>TRBJ2-5|-|-|TRBV7-2
TGTGCCAGCAGCTCCATCAGGGGAGAAGAGACCCAGTACTTC
CASSSIRGEETQYF
>TRBJ1-3|TRBD1|-|TRBV30
TGTGCCTGGAGTAGGACAGGGAGAAACACCATATATTTT
CAWSRTGRNTIYF
>TRBJ1-4|-|-|TRBV28
TGTGCCAGCAGTAGGCAGGGAAATAATGAAAAACTGTTTTTT
CASSRQGNNEKLFF
>TRBJ2-5|TRBD1|-|TRBV19
TGTGCCAGTAGTGCCCCCTACTCGGGGACAGGGGGGTACCAAGAGACCCAGTACTTC
CASSAPYSGTGGYQETQYF
>TRBJ1-2|-|-|TRBV6-5
TGTGCCAGTAAACAGGGTTCTAACTATGGCTACACCTTC
CASKQGSNYGYTF
>TRBJ1-2|-|-|TRBV6-5
TGTGCCAGCAGTTCGATAGTCCCCTTTTATGGCTATGGCTACACCTTC
CASSSIVPFYGYGYTF
>TRBJ1-5|TRBD1|-|TRBV19
TGTGCCAGTAGCTACAACAGGGGCACGGGCAATCAGCCCCAGCATTTT
CASSYNRGTGNQPQHF
>TRBJ1-6|TRBD1|-|TRBV28
TGTGCCAGCAGGGGCAGGGGGAACTCACCCCTCCACTTT
CASRGRGNSPLHF
>TRBJ1-1|TRBD1|-|TRBV19
TGTGCCAGTAGTAACAGGGGGCGAGGGAACACTGAAGCTTTCTTT
CASSNRGRGNTEAFF
>TRBJ2-2|TRBD1|-|TRBV11-2
TGTGCCAGCAGCACCGGACAGGGGGACACCGGGGAGCTGTTTTTT
CASSTGQGDTGELFF
>TRBJ1-2|-|-|TRBV18
TGTGCCAGCTCACAGGAGACAGGAGGTATCAACTATGGCTACACCTTC
CASSQETGGINYGYTF
>TRBJ1-5|-|-|TRBV7-2
TGTGCCAGCAGCCCGGCAGGGGTCGGTCAGCCCCAGCATTTT
CASSPAGVGQPQHF
>TRBJ1-4|TRBD1|-|TRBV29-1
TGCAGCGCCGAGGGACAGCTTGATGAAAAACTGTTTTTT
CSAEGQLDEKLFF